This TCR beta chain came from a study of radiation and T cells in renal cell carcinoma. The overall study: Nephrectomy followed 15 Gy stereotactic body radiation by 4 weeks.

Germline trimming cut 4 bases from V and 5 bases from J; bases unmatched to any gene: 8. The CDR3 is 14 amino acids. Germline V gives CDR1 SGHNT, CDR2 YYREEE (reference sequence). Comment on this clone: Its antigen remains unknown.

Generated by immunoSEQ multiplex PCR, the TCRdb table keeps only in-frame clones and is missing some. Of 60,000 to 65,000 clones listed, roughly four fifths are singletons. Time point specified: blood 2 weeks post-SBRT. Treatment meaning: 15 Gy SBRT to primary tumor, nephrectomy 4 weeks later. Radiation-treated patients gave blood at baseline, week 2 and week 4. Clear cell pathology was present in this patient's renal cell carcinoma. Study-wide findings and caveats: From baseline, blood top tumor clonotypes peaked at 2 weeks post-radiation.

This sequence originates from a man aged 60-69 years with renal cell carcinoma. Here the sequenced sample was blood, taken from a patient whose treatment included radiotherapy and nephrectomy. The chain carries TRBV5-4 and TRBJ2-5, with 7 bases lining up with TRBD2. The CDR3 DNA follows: TGTGCCAGCAGCGTGCTGAACGGGGGGGAGACCCAGTACTTC. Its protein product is CASSVLNGGETQYF.